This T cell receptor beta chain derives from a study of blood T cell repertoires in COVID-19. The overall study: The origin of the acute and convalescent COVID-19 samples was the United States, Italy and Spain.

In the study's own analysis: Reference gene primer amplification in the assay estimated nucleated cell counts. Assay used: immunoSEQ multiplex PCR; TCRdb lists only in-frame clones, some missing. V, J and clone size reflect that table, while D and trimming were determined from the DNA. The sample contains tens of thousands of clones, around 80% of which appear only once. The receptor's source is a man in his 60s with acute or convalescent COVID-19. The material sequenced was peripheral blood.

The DNA of the CDR3 is TGTGCCAGCAGCTTGATTTCGGGATTGCCAGATACGCAGTATTTT. It is translated as CASSLISGLPDTQYF. The rearrangement uses TRBV5-4 and TRBJ2-3, with D tentatively TRBD2 (5 bases). Germline V gives CDR1 SGHNT, CDR2 YYREEE (reference sequence). The V gene lost 1 base and the J gene lost 4 bases, with 13 bases spanning the gap. CDR3 length equals 15 residues.